This entry lists 32 T cell receptor beta chains sequenced from one sample in a study of blood T cells in healthy people across ages. Alongside a J-beta primer mix, a sample-barcoded 5' primer served in a second PCR lasting roughly 6 to 11 cycles. TCRdb ran MiXCR on the 5' RACE reads and lists one entry per CDR3 protein. Of about 720,000 distinct CDR3 sequences detected, roughly 25% appear once; the ten largest clones hold more than 3%. This sample was also put to use in a study of T cells of mothers and their children.

Sequencing used blood. All receptors derive from a boy between 10 and 17 years old in good health.

The chain couples TRBV5-1 to TRBJ2-4; D is unresolved. The germline V and J ends were trimmed by 2 bases and 9 bases, with 30 bases remaining between them. CDR1 SGHRS and CDR2 YFSETQ come from the germline V gene. The CDR3 extends over 19 amino acids. In nucleotides, the CDR3 is TGCGCCAGCAGCTTATTATATACCTCGGCCTGGTGGGGTGAAAGCATTCAGTACTTC. Its protein is CASSLLYTSAWWGESIQYF.

Worth noting for this clonotype: The germline gene is not matched at one end of the junction; a read error may be the cause. The chain recombines TRBV29-1 with TRBJ2-3; 13 nucleotides line up with TRBD2. The germline V gene has CDR1 SQVTM and CDR2 ANQGSEA. The CDR3 is 16 residues long. The CDR3 nucleotides are TGCAGCGTGGAAGAACTAGCGGGAGGGCCCCCAGATACGCAGTATTTT. Translated: CSVEELAGGPPDTQYF.

This clonotype appeared a few times. The genes are TRBV20-1 and TRBJ2-1; 10 positions match TRBD2. The ends lost 5 bases at V and 10 bases at J; junction bases unmatched: 11. Germline CDR1 and CDR2: DFQATT and SNEGSKA (reference sequence). The CDR3 is made up of 14 amino acids. The CDR3 reads CSAPPGGLAKEQFF. CDR3 bases: TGCAGTGCTCCCCCAGGGGGACTAGCGAAGGAGCAGTTCTTC.

The chain joins TRBV29-1 to TRBJ2-7, with a possible D match to TRBD1 (6 bases). Deletions cut 6 bases from V and 1 base from J, with 16 bases between. There are 14 residues in the CDR3. From germline, CDR1 is SQVTM and CDR2 ANQGSEA. The CDR3 bases are TGCAGCGTCCGCACAGGGACCGTTTCCTACGAGCAGTACTTC. Translation: CSVRTGTVSYEQYF.

This clonotype has only a few counts. This rearrangement joins TRBV5-1 to TRBJ2-3; D is possibly TRBD1 (5 bases). This CDR3 is 14 amino acids long. Germline V CDR1 and CDR2: SGHRS, YFSETQ. Trimming left V 5 bases short and J 2 bases short, with 12 bases between. The CDR3 is CASSRDRPTDTQYF. The CDR3, as DNA: TGCGCCAGCAGTCGCGACAGACCCACAGATACGCAGTATTTT.

This chain uses TRBV9 with TRBJ2-7, with a tentative D call TRBD2 (6 bases). V was pared by 0 bases and J by 5 bases, with 15 bases between. Germline values: CDR1 SGDLS, CDR2 YYNGEE. This CDR3 region has 15 residues. The CDR3 protein is CASSVEVGTADEQYF. DNA for the CDR3: TGTGCCAGCAGCGTAGAGGTCGGGACTGCGGACGAGCAGTACTTC. The variable domain in full, completed from reference TRBV9 and TRBJ2-7, reads DSGVTQTPKHLITATGQRVTLRCSPRSGDLSVYWYQQSLDQGLQFLIQYYNGEERAKGNILERFSAQQFPDLHSELNLSSLELGDSALYFCASSVEVGTADEQYFGPGTRLTVT.

V gene TRBV7-9 combines with J gene TRBJ1-1; no reliable D call. V was shortened by 4 bases and J by 12 bases, with 18 bases between the two germline ends. The CDR3 loop spans 13 amino acids. Germline V gives CDR1 SEHNR, CDR2 FQNEAQ (reference sequence). CDR3 loop: CASSSKDGYETFF. CDR3 coding DNA: TGTGCCAGCAGCTCAAAAGACGGCTACGAGACTTTCTTT.

This clonotype was counted at least ten times. The genes are TRBV7-3 and TRBJ2-2; TRBD2 agrees at 8 bases. Unmatched junction bases numbered 6, after V lost 5 bases and J lost 1 base. The CDR3 consists of 16 residues. Looked up from germline, CDR1 is SGHTA and CDR2 is FQGTGA. The CDR3 is CASSRGGHGNTGELFF. The CDR3 DNA sequence: TGTGCCAGCAGCCGGGGGGGACACGGGAACACCGGGGAGCTGTTTTTT.

CDR3 region: CASSSRLAGAGETQYF. Here the CDR3 DNA reads TGTGCCAGCAGCTCCAGACTAGCGGGAGCGGGGGAGACCCAGTACTTC. The V call is TRBV7-9, the J call TRBJ2-5, with TRBD2 matching over 12 bases. The germline CDR1 and CDR2 sequences are SEHNR and FQNEAQ (reference sequence). This CDR3 is 16 amino acids long. The V and J ends lost 4 bases and 5 bases, in that order; junction bases with no gene match: 8.

The sample holds a few counts of this clonotype. The chain has TRBV21-1 and TRBJ2-5; TRBD1, as called in the table, went unchecked against the DNA. TRBV21-1 is a pseudogene. The CDR3 is 21 amino acids. The CDR3 DNA reads as TGTGCCAGCAGCAAATGTTCCGGCTTAGGGGGGGTTAAATGCCCCAGAGAGACCCAGTACTTC. Protein sequence: CASSKCSGLGGVKCPRETQYF.

This clonotype was counted between two and nine times. This chain links TRBV29-1 with TRBJ2-5; 8 nucleotides match TRBD1. Near its end, the DNA agrees better with TRBJ2-7, so the J call may be wrong. CDR1 is SQVTM, CDR2 ANQGSEA, per germline. The CDR3 sequence is 14 residues long. The CDR3 DNA follows: TGCAGCGTTGGTTGGACAGGGATAACCTACGAGCAGTACTTC. Protein product: CSVGWTGITYEQYF.

The CDR3 is CSVDRPNTEAFF. Here the CDR3 DNA reads TGCAGCGTCGACCGTCCGAACACTGAAGCTTTCTTT. V is TRBV29-1 and J is TRBJ1-1; D uncertain. V dropped 6 bases and J dropped 1 base, with 9 bases sitting between them. CDR3 length: 12 residues. Germline V gene lookup returns CDR1 SQVTM and CDR2 ANQGSEA.

The chain recombines TRBV11-2 with TRBJ1-1, with D possibly matching TRBD1 (6 bases). This CDR3 spans 16 amino acids. The V end lost 1 base, the J end lost 0 bases, and 12 bases lay between the germline ends. Germline V gene sequence: CDR1 SGHAT, CDR2 FQNNGV. For the CDR3, the DNA is TGTGCCAGCAGCTTAGGGACAGCACTCATGAACACTGAAGCTTTCTTT. Translation gives CASSLGTALMNTEAFF.

Worth noting for this clonotype: Since no conserved phenylalanine or tryptophan closes the CDR3, a read error is the likely cause. The chain has TRBV7-2 and TRBJ2-7, with TRBD1 matching 8 bases. V shed 5 bases, J shed 5 bases, and the junction held 5 bases outside the gene matches. The CDR3 has 13 amino acids. The germline CDR1 and CDR2 sequences are SGHTA and FQGNSA. In nucleotides, the CDR3 is TGTGCCAGCAGCCCAGGACAGGGCCACGAGCAGTACCTC. Translation gives CASSPGQGHEQYL.

This clonotype was seen only a few times. This chain uses TRBV12-5 with TRBJ2-1; TRBD2 is a possible D gene (5 bases). The V and J ends lost 2 bases and 5 bases respectively, with 16 bases between them. The V gene's germline CDR1 is LGHNT and CDR2 FRNRAP. The CDR3 loop spans 16 amino acids. The CDR3 spells CASGLCGPRRHNEQFF. The CDR3 region has the DNA TGTGCTAGTGGTTTGTGCGGGCCTCGGCGGCACAATGAGCAGTTCTTC. Together with reference TRBV12-5 and TRBJ2-1, the CDR3 gives the full variable domain: DARVTQTPRHKVTEMGQEVTMRCQPILGHNTVFWYRQTMMQGLELLAYFRNRAPLDDSGMPKDRFSAEMPDATLATLKIQPSEPRDSAVYFCASGLCGPRRHNEQFFGPGTRLTVL.

This chain connects TRBV6-5 to TRBJ2-5, with 8 bases aligning to TRBD2. The CDR3 consists of 15 residues. J was trimmed by 3 bases and V by 4 bases; bases with no gene match: 7. Germline V CDR1 and CDR2: MNHEY, SVGAGI. The CDR3 loop reads CASSLTSGSKETQYF. The CDR3 coding sequence is TGTGCCAGCAGTTTGACCAGCGGGAGTAAAGAGACCCAGTACTTC.

This chain links TRBV5-6 with TRBJ2-4; 8 bases align to TRBD2. Germline CDR1 is SGHDT and CDR2 is YYEEEE. V shed 0 bases and J 7 bases; nucleotides not matched to a gene: 6. This CDR3 is 15 amino acids long. DNA of the CDR3: TGTGCCAGCAGCTTGGCGGGGGGGCTTGCGAACATTCAGTACTTC. Encoded protein: CASSLAGGLANIQYF.

V and J are TRBV7-2 and TRBJ2-5; perhaps TRBD1 as D (6 bases). CDR3 length equals 16 residues. Per the germline V gene, CDR1 is SGHTA and CDR2 is FQGNSA. V was cut by 5 bases and J by 4 bases, with 20 bases left in between. In DNA form, the CDR3 reads TGTGCCAGCAGCAACTCCGGGACAACGGGTAGAGAGACCCAGTACTTC. Translating gives CASSNSGTTGRETQYF. The full variable domain, rest sourced from reference TRBV7-2 and TRBJ2-5, is GAGVSQSPSNKVTEKGKDVELRCDPISGHTALYWYRQSLGQGLEFLIYFQGNSAPDKSGLPSDRFSAERTGGSVSTLTIQRTQQEDSAVYLCASSNSGTTGRETQYFGPGTRLLVL.

The chain employs TRBV2 and TRBJ2-2, with TRBD2 as a possible D gene (5 bases). V lost 4 bases to trimming and J lost 4 bases, with 10 bases between them. CDR1 is SNHLY and CDR2 is FYNNEI in the germline V gene. CDR3 length: 14 residues. CDR3 protein: CASSVRGITGELFF. CDR3 DNA: TGTGCCAGCAGTGTCCGGGGAATCACCGGGGAGCTGTTTTTT.

V usage is TRBV20-1 and J usage is TRBJ2-3, with 8 bases identical to TRBD2. J was trimmed by 3 bases and V by 4 bases; bases with no gene match: 12. The CDR3 is 16 amino acids. Germline V gene sequence: CDR1 DFQATT, CDR2 SNEGSKA (reference sequence). The CDR3 is CSATTSSGPGTDTQYF. The CDR3 region has the DNA TGCAGTGCTACTACTTCTAGCGGGCCTGGAACAGATACGCAGTATTTT.

In this sample, this clonotype turned up many times. This chain uses TRBV29-1 with TRBJ2-1; D not certain. The V end was cut by 2 bases, the J end by 0 bases, with 5 bases between. The germline gives CDR1 SQVTM, CDR2 ANQGSEA. The CDR3 runs 13 residues. The CDR3 region is CSVEKSSYNEQFF. The DNA for the CDR3 is TGCAGCGTTGAAAAGAGCTCCTACAATGAGCAGTTCTTC.

This rearrangement joins TRBV7-2 to TRBJ2-7, with 14 bases fitting TRBD2. The germline gives CDR1 SGHTA, CDR2 FQGNSA. The CDR3 totals 15 residues. The V gene end was trimmed by 5 bases and the J gene end by 4 bases; junction bases not matched to a gene: 4. The CDR3 DNA sequence: TGTGCCAGCAGCAGGGGACTAGCGGGAGAGTACGAGCAGTACTTC. Amino acid sequence: CASSRGLAGEYEQYF.

V usage is TRBV15 and J usage is TRBJ2-4, with D perhaps matching TRBD1 or TRBD2 (5 bases each). The germline V gene encodes CDR1 LNHNV and CDR2 YYDKDF (reference sequence). The CDR3 has 18 amino acids. Trimming took off 0 bases at V and 8 bases at J, with 23 bases between the two ends. The CDR3 region has the DNA TGTGCCACCAGCAGAGATCTTCAGACAAGGGACGGTCGAGACATTCAGTACTTC. It yields the protein CATSRDLQTRDGRDIQYF.

The chain uses TRBV7-2 and TRBJ2-3; D is unclear. V lost 1 base and J lost 3, with 8 bases in between. Germline CDR1 SGHTA, CDR2 FQGNSA. This CDR3 contains 14 residues. DNA for the CDR3: TGTGCCAGCAGCTTAGACGGAGAAACAGATACGCAGTATTTT. The encoded protein is CASSLDGETDTQYF.

This clonotype appeared a few times. This rearrangement joins TRBV7-9 to TRBJ1-1; TRBD1 is a possible D gene (6 bases). Germline CDR1 reads SEHNR; CDR2 reads FQNEAQ (reference sequence). V lost 5 bases, J lost 6 bases, and 16 bases lay in between. The length of the CDR3 is 14 residues. The CDR3 coding sequence is TGTGCCAGCAGCGACTGGGGGGGCGGGGCTGAAGCTTTCTTT. Translation gives CASSDWGGGAEAFF.

This clonotype was counted a few times. This chain connects TRBV29-1 to TRBJ1-2; D not certain. Germline loops: CDR1 SQVTM, CDR2 ANQGSEA. The V gene lost 5 bases and the J gene lost 5 bases, with 9 bases spanning the gap. The CDR3 contains 11 residues. The CDR3 region is CSVKTEYGYTF. The CDR3 region has the DNA TGCAGCGTTAAGACTGAGTATGGCTACACCTTC.

This clonotype came up a few times. A junction end diverges from the germline sequence, so it may reflect a read error. V and J are TRBV18 and TRBJ1-1; D may be TRBD1 (5 bases). Germline V gene lookup returns CDR1 KGHSH and CDR2 LQKENI. This CDR3 is 14 amino acids long. CDR3 amino acids: CASSPLDMNTEAFF. In nucleotides, the CDR3 is TGTGCCAGCTCACCACTGGACATGAACACTGAGGCTTTCTTT.

This chain uses TRBV27 with TRBJ2-1, with D perhaps matching TRBD1 (8 bases). V dropped 7 bases and J dropped 3 bases, with 13 bases sitting between them. There are 14 residues in the CDR3. In germline, CDR1 is MNHEY, CDR2 SMNVEV (reference sequence). The DNA for the CDR3 is TGTGCCAGCATGAGCGGGACAGGCTACAATGAGCAGTTCTTC. Translated: CASMSGTGYNEQFF.

The chain links TRBV19 to TRBJ2-5; 10 nucleotides agree with TRBD2. The CDR3 spans 15 residues. From germline, CDR1 is LNHDA and CDR2 SQIVND (reference sequence). Trimming at V came to 6 bases and at J to 2 bases, leaving 6 bases not matched to a gene. The CDR3 region has the DNA TGTGCCAGTAGCAGGGCTAGCGGGGGTCAAGAGACCCAGTACTTC. As protein: CASSRASGGQETQYF. Drawing the rest from reference TRBV19 and TRBJ2-5, the complete variable domain is DGGITQSPKYLFRKEGQNVTLSCEQNLNHDAMYWYRQDPGQGLRLIYYSQIVNDFQKGDIAEGYSVSREKKESFPLTVTSAQKNPTAFYLCASSRASGGQETQYFGPGTRLLVL.

V is TRBV20-1 and J is TRBJ1-6; no reliable D call. Trimming took off 1 base at V and 10 bases at J, with 14 bases between the two ends. The CDR3 totals 14 residues. Looked up from germline, CDR1 is DFQATT and CDR2 is SNEGSKA (reference sequence). The CDR3 reads CSARVAGRGSPLHF. The CDR3 DNA reads as TGCAGTGCTAGAGTCGCCGGGAGAGGGTCACCCCTCCACTTT.

The gene calls are TRBV14 and TRBJ2-1; D is ambiguous. This CDR3 contains 14 residues. Germline CDR1 and CDR2: SGHDN and FVKESK. V lost 3 bases, J lost 9 bases, and 15 bases lay in between. The CDR3 DNA follows: TGTGCCAGCAGCCATCGACGGTTTTCGGGTGAGCAGTTCTTC. This encodes CASSHRRFSGEQFF.

This clonotype turned up a few times. The rearrangement joins TRBV5-1 to TRBJ2-7; TRBD1 matches at 11 bases. CDR3 length: 17 amino acids. Germline CDR1 is SGHRS and CDR2 is YFSETQ. Losses at the gene ends were 0 bases for V and 3 bases for J; bases not matched to a gene: 8. CDR3 loop: CASSLDLIGTGGYEQYF. DNA for the CDR3: TGCGCCAGCAGCTTGGACCTCATAGGGACAGGGGGCTACGAGCAGTACTTC.